Listed here are 25 T cell receptor beta chains from one sample, sequenced in a study of OX40 agonist ivuxolimab in advanced cancers. Sequenced by immunoSEQ multiplex PCR; TCRdb stores in-frame clones only, minus some. The table shows about 78,000 clones, with approximately 80% occurring only once. Sequencing used CD4+ or CD8+ T cells sorted from blood, obtained in a trial of the OX40 agonist ivuxolimab. These receptors were obtained from an adult with an advanced solid tumor such as melanoma, head and neck, liver or kidney cancer.

This rearrangement joins TRBV7-3 to TRBJ2-5, with TRBD2 matching 13 bases. The CDR3 consists of 16 residues. CDR1 SGHTA and CDR2 FQGTGA come from the germline V gene. V lost 4 bases to trimming and J lost 2 bases; unmatched junction nucleotides: 4. CDR3 region: CASSSGTSGMQETQYF. The CDR3 DNA is TGTGCCAGCAGCTCCGGGACTAGCGGGATGCAAGAGACCCAGTACTTC. The full variable domain, rest sourced from reference TRBV7-3 and TRBJ2-5, is GAGVSQTPSNKVTEKGKYVELRCDPISGHTALYWYRQSLGQGPEFLIYFQGTGAADDSGLPNDRFFAVRPEGSVSTLKIQRTERGDSAVYLCASSSGTSGMQETQYFGPGTRLLVL.

The chain has TRBV19 and TRBJ1-1; a weak D match, TRBD1 (5 bases). Trimming removed 2 bases at V and 3 bases at J, with 10 bases between. Germline lookup yields CDR1 LNHDA and CDR2 SQIVND (reference sequence). CDR3 length: 14 residues. The CDR3 loop reads CASSIPTDYTEAFF. Written as DNA, the CDR3 is TGTGCCAGTAGTATACCGACAGATTACACTGAAGCTTTCTTT.

The chain couples TRBV30 to TRBJ1-4, with D unresolved. The CDR3 covers 13 residues. Germline CDR1 GTSNPN, CDR2 SVGIG (reference sequence). V lost 0 bases to trimming and J lost 8 bases, with 10 bases between them. The CDR3 is CAWSVGQREKLFF. The CDR3 DNA reads as TGTGCCTGGAGTGTTGGGCAGCGAGAAAAACTGTTTTTT.

The genes are TRBV5-1 and TRBJ2-1, with 8 bases lining up with TRBD1. Per the germline V gene, CDR1 is SGHRS and CDR2 is YFSETQ. The CDR3 is made up of 15 amino acids. V gave up 0 bases and J gave up 2 bases; unmatched junction bases: 1. CDR3 region: CASSLVGQAYNEQFF. The CDR3 DNA is TGCGCCAGCAGCTTGGTGGGACAGGCCTACAATGAGCAGTTCTTC.

This clone was recorded once. The chain uses TRBV28 and TRBJ1-5, with D maybe TRBD1 (6 bases). Germline values: CDR1 MDHEN, CDR2 SYDVKM. The V end was cut by 5 bases, the J end by 11 bases, with 19 bases between. This CDR3 contains 14 residues. As DNA, the CDR3 is TGTGCCAGCAGTGATGAACAGGGTTTCCGAACCCAGCATTTT. This sequence encodes CASSDEQGFRTQHF.

The CDR3 sequence: CASSFGTGRGNTIYF. CDR3 nucleotide sequence: TGCGCCAGCAGCTTCGGGACAGGGCGGGGAAACACCATATATTTT. V gene TRBV5-1 combines with J gene TRBJ1-3; 9 bases line up with TRBD1. Germline-derived CDR1 and CDR2 are SGHRS and YFSETQ. V lost 2 bases, J lost 4 bases, and 4 bases stayed unmatched. The CDR3 has 15 amino acids.

The chain employs TRBV7-2 and TRBJ2-7, with 8 bases that match TRBD2. This CDR3 comprises 16 residues. Germline assignment: CDR1 SGHTA and CDR2 FQGNSA. J was trimmed by 6 bases and V by 2 bases; bases with no gene match: 12. CDR3 region: CASSLSGLDLTSEQYF. As DNA, the CDR3 is TGTGCCAGCAGCTTATCGGGACTAGATTTAACTTCCGAGCAGTACTTC.

CDR3 in DNA: TGCAGTGCATGTTGGGGGGGACCTTGGGAGACCCAGTACTTC. Translating gives CSACWGGPWETQYF. The chain couples TRBV29-1 to TRBJ2-5; TRBD2 matches 7 bases. This CDR3 region has 14 residues. From germline, CDR1 is SQVTM and CDR2 ANQGSEA.

CDR3: CASSLDRGTAEKLFF. For the CDR3, the DNA is TGTGCCAGCAGCTTAGATCGGGGGACCGCTGAAAAACTGTTTTTT. This sequence joins TRBV11-2 and TRBJ1-4; possible D gene TRBD1, 5 bases. The CDR3 runs 15 residues. CDR1 SGHAT and CDR2 FQNNGV come from the germline V gene. V lost 0 bases and J lost 7, with 12 bases in between.

The chain carries TRBV5-5 and TRBJ1-2; D is ambiguous. The germline V and J ends were trimmed by 4 bases and 4 bases, with 17 bases remaining between them. CDR1 is SGHKS, CDR2 YYEKEE, per germline (reference sequence). The CDR3 spans 15 residues. CDR3 loop: CASSREGAIGYGYTF. The CDR3 DNA reads as TGTGCCAGCAGCCGGGAGGGAGCAATAGGCTATGGCTACACCTTC.

This clone was found once. The CDR3 reads CASSLWINSNQPQHF. The CDR3 nucleotides read TGTGCCAGCAGTCTCTGGATAAATAGCAATCAGCCCCAGCATTTT. The chain links TRBV7-2 to TRBJ1-5; D unclear. The CDR3 covers 15 residues. Trimming removed 6 bases from V and 0 bases from J, with 12 bases in between. The V gene's germline CDR1 is SGHTA and CDR2 FQGNSA.

The chain carries TRBV15 and TRBJ1-1; D is unclear. The germline V gene encodes CDR1 LNHNV and CDR2 YYDKDF (reference sequence). The CDR3 is 15 amino acids. V lost 0 bases, J lost 5 bases, and 13 bases lay in between. The CDR3 here is CATSRDWQRPTEAFF. CDR3 in DNA: TGTGCCACCAGCAGAGATTGGCAACGGCCGACTGAAGCTTTCTTT.

The chain joins TRBV18 to TRBJ2-5, with 10 bases that match TRBD1. Germline V lookup: CDR1 KGHSH, CDR2 LQKENI. Trimming cost V 6 bases and J 4 bases; bases outside gene matches: 26. The CDR3 loop spans 21 amino acids. The CDR3 DNA follows: TGTGCCAGCTCTCGTCTGCCGGGACAGGGGAGGAAAGGGAACAGCGGAGAGACCCAGTACTTC. This gives the protein CASSRLPGQGRKGNSGETQYF.

V and J are TRBV9 and TRBJ1-4; D is perhaps TRBD1 (5 bases). Per the germline V gene, CDR1 is SGDLS and CDR2 is YYNGEE. Trimming pared 3 bases from V and 4 bases from J, leaving 13 bases between. CDR3 length equals 15 residues. The CDR3 bases are TGTGCCAGCAGCGCGAGGGGATCGGGTAATGAAAAACTGTTTTTT. It yields the protein CASSARGSGNEKLFF.

V and J are TRBV6-5 and TRBJ2-1; D gene uncertain. Germline values: CDR1 MNHEY, CDR2 SVGAGI. The CDR3 contains 16 residues. Trimming removed 0 bases at V and 2 bases at J, with 11 bases between. DNA of the CDR3: TGTGCCAGCAGTTACTCTTCGGCAGCCCCCTACAATGAGCAGTTCTTC. Its protein is CASSYSSAAPYNEQFF.

The chain is built from TRBV9 and TRBJ2-2; 12 bases are a match to TRBD2. This CDR3 contains 16 residues. Germline V CDR1 and CDR2: SGDLS, YYNGEE. Germline trimming cut 5 bases from V and 1 base from J; bases unmatched to any gene: 3. Here the CDR3 reads CASSPLAGGNTGELFF. The DNA for the CDR3 is TGTGCCAGCAGTCCACTAGCGGGAGGGAACACCGGGGAGCTGTTTTTT.

The chain joins TRBV18 to TRBJ1-3, with TRBD1 identical over 8 bases. Germline V CDR1 and CDR2: KGHSH, LQKENI. The CDR3 runs to 16 residues. Trimming cost V 3 bases and J 4 bases; bases outside gene matches: 8. The CDR3 region has the DNA TGTGCCAGCTCACCGTCGACAGGGGAGTCAGGAAACACCATATATTTT. This translates into CASSPSTGESGNTIYF.

This clone showed up just once. The J gene is TRBJ1-1, the V gene TRBV27; 8 bases agree with TRBD1. The CDR3 runs 15 residues. Germline loops: CDR1 MNHEY, CDR2 SMNVEV (reference sequence). V trimming: 6 bases; J trimming: 0 bases; junction bases outside the gene matches: 6. In DNA form, the CDR3 reads TGTGCCAGCAGAAGGACAGGGATCATGAACACTGAAGCTTTCTTT. Translation: CASRRTGIMNTEAFF.

V and J are TRBV6-6 and TRBJ1-1, with D maybe TRBD1 (5 bases). This CDR3 contains 15 residues. Germline CDR1 is MNHNY and CDR2 is SVGAGI (reference sequence). V lost 2 bases and J 4 bases, leaving 14 bases between the germline ends. Here the CDR3 reads CASSYRGRGFTEAFF. In nucleotides, the CDR3 is TGTGCCAGCAGTTACCGCGGTAGGGGTTTCACTGAAGCTTTCTTT.

V and J are TRBV5-1 and TRBJ1-2; 11 bases fit TRBD1. Germline values: CDR1 SGHRS, CDR2 YFSETQ. V was clipped by 4 bases and J by 7 bases; unmatched bases: 6. The CDR3 runs to 14 residues. CDR3 DNA: TGCGCCAGCAGCCGGGGACAGGGGGAACTTGGCTACACCTTC. Amino acids: CASSRGQGELGYTF. Full variable domain (outside the CDR3, taken from reference TRBV5-1 and TRBJ1-2): KAGVTQTPRYLIKTRGQQVTLSCSPISGHRSVSWYQQTPGQGLQFLFEYFSETQRNKGNFPGRFSGRQFSNSRSEMNVSTLELGDSALYLCASSRGQGELGYTFGSGTRLTVV.

J is TRBJ1-2 and V is TRBV7-2; TRBD1 might be the D (5 bases). The CDR3 has 14 amino acids. V gave up 4 bases and J gave up 5 bases, with 14 bases separating them. Looked up from germline, CDR1 is SGHTA and CDR2 is FQGNSA. CDR3 DNA: TGTGCCAGCAGCTCATCGGGACGGGAATATGGCTACACCTTC. It codes for CASSSSGREYGYTF.

The CDR3 spells CASRRRQAPEQFF. Written as DNA, the CDR3 is TGTGCCAGCAGGCGGAGACAGGCCCCTGAGCAGTTCTTC. The chain recombines TRBV6-5 with TRBJ2-1, with D possibly being TRBD1 (6 bases). The CDR3 is made up of 13 amino acids. Looked up from germline, CDR1 is MNHEY and CDR2 is SVGAGI. V lost 6 bases and J 9 bases, leaving 15 bases between the germline ends.

This sequence joins TRBV2 and TRBJ2-3, with 8 bases matching TRBD2. Germline trimming cut 6 bases from V and 4 bases from J; bases unmatched to any gene: 6. The germline gives CDR1 SNHLY, CDR2 FYNNEI. The length of the CDR3 is 14 residues. The CDR3 protein is CASRVGLGSDTQYF. As DNA, the CDR3 is TGTGCCAGCAGGGTGGGACTAGGATCAGATACGCAGTATTTT. The variable domain in full, completed from reference TRBV2 and TRBJ2-3, reads EPEVTQTPSHQVTQMGQEVILRCVPISNHLYFYWYRQILGQKVEFLVSFYNNEISEKSEIFDDQFSVERPDGSNFTLKIRSTKLEDSAMYFCASRVGLGSDTQYFGPGTRLTVL.

This clone was seen just once. This rearrangement joins TRBV4-2 to TRBJ2-1; 10 bases are a match to TRBD1. With 2 bases clipped from V and 7 bases from J, the junction kept 5 bases outside the gene matches. Germline CDR1 is LGHNA and CDR2 is YNFKEQ. The CDR3 extends over 15 amino acids. The CDR3 loop reads CASSQPDRGHNEQFF. DNA of the CDR3: TGTGCCAGCAGCCAACCTGACAGGGGGCATAATGAGCAGTTCTTC.

The chain employs TRBV5-1 and TRBJ2-2, with 9 bases identical to TRBD2. Trimming took 3 bases from V and 3 from J; bases not matched to a gene: 3. Per the germline V gene, CDR1 is SGHRS and CDR2 is YFSETQ. The CDR3 contains 15 residues. The CDR3 nucleotides read TGCGCCAGCAGCTCGACTAGCGGACACACCGGGGAGCTGTTTTTT. This codes for CASSSTSGHTGELFF.